This T cell receptor beta chain emerged from a study of T cells expressing NK-cell markers. On this clonotype itself: Its antigen remains unknown.

Study observations and caveats: In several donors, these clonotypes also led the CD3+CD56-NKG2C+ fraction.

TCRdb reprocessed the 5' RACE reads and stores each CDR3 protein as one record, lacking DNA. The sample includes some 190,000 distinct CDR3 sequences. CDR3 length equals 14 residues. Germline assignment: CDR1 SGHRS and CDR2 YFSETQ. The source is a man aged 18-75 years in good health. The specimen was blood T cells: a sorted CD56 or NKG2C T cell subset, CD4+ or CD8+ T cells, or bulk PBMC T cells (not recorded which). The rearrangement uses TRBV5-1 and TRBJ1-2; TCRdb outputs TRBD1, but without DNA this stays unchecked. This CDR3 reads CASSTRQGTDGYTF.